This T cell receptor beta chain comes out of a study of identical twins. Each CDR3 protein gets one entry after TCRdb re-called the 5' RACE reads with MiXCR. Of about 530,000 distinct CDR3 sequences listed, around 22% are singletons. This clonotype has just a few counts. The CDR3 has 15 amino acids. Germline V lookup: CDR1 DFQATT, CDR2 SNEGSKA (reference sequence). These data were also reused for a study on yellow fever vaccine responses in identical twins.

This clonotype was obtained from a young woman in good health. The specimen was CD4+ T cells sorted from blood. The rearrangement links TRBV20-1 to TRBJ2-7; 11 bases are a match to TRBD2. The CDR3 DNA follows: TGCTGTGCTAGAGATCCTAGCGGGGGGTCCTACGAGCAGTACGTC. Its protein product is CCARDPSGGSYEQYV.